This T cell receptor (beta chain) was obtained from a study of T-cell reconstitution after alpha-beta-depleted transplantation in children. The TCRbeta library incorporated unique molecular identifiers. Each CDR3 protein is one row after TCRdb ran MiXCR on the PCR reads. The sample contains roughly 220,000 distinct CDR3 sequences, about 12% of which appear only once. This clonotype has at least ten counts. The V gene lost 4 bases and the J gene lost 5 bases, with 9 bases spanning the gap. The V gene's germline CDR1 is MNHEY and CDR2 SVGEGT. The CDR3 has 13 residues. Specimen: PBMCs from the stem cell graft donor, collected from the stem cell graft. The rearrangement links TRBV6-2 or TRBV6-3 to TRBJ1-5; D perhaps matches TRBD1 (5 bases). The sequence derives from a human donor who donated a stem cell graft to a child with acute lymphoblastic leukemia. CDR3 region: CASSSLRDQPQHF. CDR3 DNA sequence: TGTGCCAGCAGTTCCCTCAGGGATCAGCCCCAGCATTTT.